Listed below are T cell receptor beta chains from one sample, sequenced in a study of blood T cell repertoires in COVID-19. This table comes from immunoSEQ multiplex PCR, and its TCRdb copy is limited to in-frame clones, with some not included. Of 260,000 or so clones listed, about 87% were seen once; the top ten hold approximately 9%. The sequenced sample consisted of peripheral blood. The receptors were sampled from a human donor in a cohort sampled during active COVID-19. Each CDR3 is given with its conserved first and last residue. D genes are given only for firm matches. Only some rows state a clone size, as once, few, many or a class for expanded clones.

>TRBJ2-5|TRBV18|TRBD2|once
TGTGCCAGCTCACCACCGGCTAGCGGGAGTCGTAAGACCCAGTACTTC
CASSPPASGSRKTQYF
>TRBJ1-4|TRBV5-1|-|-
TGCGCCAGCAGCTTGGGTCGTCAGACTAATGAAAAACTGTTTTTT
CASSLGRQTNEKLFF
>TRBJ1-1|TRBV28|-|-
TGTGCCAGCAGTTCCCTCGGGGGGAGGAACACTGAAGCTTTCTTT
CASSSLGGRNTEAFF
>TRBJ2-3|TRBV7-8|TRBD2|-
TGTGCCAGCAGCAGGCGGGGGGGAGGTACGACAGATACGCAGTATTTT
CASSRRGGGTTDTQYF
>TRBJ2-7|TRBV3-1/TRBV3-2|-|few
TGTGCCAGCAGCCAAGATCCTTCGCGGATCTACGAGCAGTACTTC
CASSQDPSRIYEQYF
>TRBJ2-3|TRBV27|TRBD2|once
TGTGCCAGCACAGGACTAGCGGGAGGATCAGATACGCAGTATTTT
CASTGLAGGSDTQYF
>TRBJ2-3|TRBV10-1|-|-
TGCGCCAGCAGTGGTGTCAGAAGCACAGATACGCAGTATTTT
CASSGVRSTDTQYF
>TRBJ1-2|TRBV19|-|-
TGTGCCAGTAGTATGAGGGCAGCTAGCGGCTACACCTTC
CASSMRAASGYTF
>TRBJ1-6|TRBV19|TRBD1|-
TGTGCCAGTAGTACGGGACAGGCGGCGCAAAATTCACCCCTCCACTTT
CASSTGQAAQNSPLHF
>TRBJ2-1|TRBV18|TRBD2|-
TGTGCCAGCTCGGGGCCCGCAACTAGCGTTTACAATGAGCAGTTCTTC
CASSGPATSVYNEQFF
>TRBJ2-7|TRBV21-1|-|few
TGTGCCAGCAGCAAAGCTCAGGAGACAGGCCTCTACGAGCAGTACTTC
CASSKAQETGLYEQYF
>TRBJ2-1|TRBV15|TRBD1|-
TGTGCCACCAGCAGAGATCGAGGGGGCACACACACACACACACGACGGCTAGAGCAGTTCTTC
CATSRDRGGTHTHTRRLEQFF
>TRBJ1-6|TRBV11-2|-|once
TGTGCCAGCAGCGAAGCTTTAAATTCACCCCTCCACTTT
CASSEALNSPLHF
>TRBJ2-2|TRBV28|TRBD2|-
TGTGCCAGCAGTTCTAGTTTTTCGGGAGGCATCACCGGGGAGCTGTTTTTT
CASSSSFSGGITGELFF
>TRBJ2-1|TRBV5-1|TRBD2|-
TGCGCCAGCACCCCGGGCGGGGGGGCTTCCTACAATGAGCAGTTCTTC
CASTPGGGASYNEQFF
>TRBJ2-3|TRBV6-2/TRBV6-3|TRBD2|-
TGTGCCAGCAGTTCCCCCGGGGGTAGCGGGGCTCCGGGGGATACGCAGTATTTT
CASSSPGGSGAPGDTQYF
>TRBJ1-5|TRBV3-1/TRBV3-2|-|-
TGTGCCAGCAGTCAAAGCATTGGGGCTAATCAGCCCCAGCATTTT
CASSQSIGANQPQHF
>TRBJ1-1|TRBV7-2|-|-
TGTGCCAGCAGCTTAGATTGGGCAGGATACACTGAAGCTTTCTTT
CASSLDWAGYTEAFF
>TRBJ2-6|TRBV6-2/TRBV6-3|-|-
TGTGCCAGCAGTCCCCTGGTTAGAAGCTCTGGGGCCAACGTCCTGACTTTC
CASSPLVRSSGANVLTF
>TRBJ1-3|TRBV6-6|-|few
TGTGCCAGCAGCCCCACAGGAAACACCATATATTTT
CASSPTGNTIYF
>TRBJ2-7|TRBV7-2|-|-
TGTGCCAGCAGCTTAGTGAGTCAGGGCTACGAGCAGTACTTC
CASSLVSQGYEQYF
>TRBJ2-1|TRBV9|-|once
TGTGCCAGCAGCGTAGTTGCTGAAACTTACAATGAGCAGTTCTTC
CASSVVAETYNEQFF
>TRBJ1-2|TRBV19|-|many
TGTGCCAGTAGACTCGACAGCTCTAACTATGGCTACACCTTC
CASRLDSSNYGYTF
>TRBJ2-1|TRBV18|TRBD2|once
TGTGCCAGCTCACCGCTAGCGGGAGCTAAGGTTGAGCAGTTCTTC
CASSPLAGAKVEQFF
>TRBJ1-2|TRBV6-5|TRBD1|-
TGTGCCAGCAGGGGGGACAGGGAGTCCTATGGCTACACCTTC
CASRGDRESYGYTF
>TRBJ1-5|TRBV4-3|-|-
TGCGCCAGCAGCCAAGGGCAGGGGAATCAGCCCCAGCATTTT
CASSQGQGNQPQHF
>TRBJ1-4|TRBV28|TRBD1|-
TGTGCCAGCAGTTTGGACAGGGGAGGCGAAAAACTGTTTTTT
CASSLDRGGEKLFF
>TRBJ2-5|TRBV5-5|TRBD1|-
TGTGCCAGCAGCTTCCAGACAGGGGGCTGGGAGACCCAGTACTTC
CASSFQTGGWETQYF
>TRBJ2-3|TRBV7-6|TRBD2|-
TGTGCCAGCAGCTTATTTGGGGGGGGTACAGATACGCAGTATTTT
CASSLFGGGTDTQYF
>TRBJ2-2|TRBV29-1|TRBD1|-
TGCAGCGCTGGCCGAGACAGGGGACGTTGGGGGACCGGGGAGCTGTTTTTT
CSAGRDRGRWGTGELFF
>TRBJ1-5|TRBV5-4|TRBD1|-
TGTGCCAGCAGCTTGGCTGGGACAGGGCCCCAGCCCCAGCATTTT
CASSLAGTGPQPQHF
>TRBJ2-7|TRBV5-1|TRBD2|-
TGCGCCAGCAGCTTACTAGCGGGAGAGGTGGGGGAGCAGTACTTC
CASSLLAGEVGEQYF
>TRBJ1-3|TRBV15|TRBD1|once
TGTGCCACCAGCAGAGATCACGGGACAGTCTCTGGAAACACCATATATTTT
CATSRDHGTVSGNTIYF
>TRBJ2-1|TRBV18|-|-
TGTGCCAGCTCACCGGGGGGGGCCGTGGTTGAGCAGTTCTTC
CASSPGGAVVEQFF
>TRBJ1-1|TRBV6-6|-|-
TGTGCCAGCAGCGGATTAGGCGGTGAAGCTTTCTTT
CASSGLGGEAFF
>TRBJ1-5|TRBV7-2|-|-
TGTGCCAGCAGCTTAGAGTTAGGGGACAATCAGCCCCAGCATTTT
CASSLELGDNQPQHF
>TRBJ2-5|TRBV25-1|TRBD1|-
TGTGCCAGCAGTGACAGGACAGGGCAAGAGACCCAGTACTTC
CASSDRTGQETQYF
>TRBJ1-4|TRBV18|TRBD1|-
TGTGCCAGCTCACCGACAGGGACCTATAGGGATGAAAAACTGTTTTTT
CASSPTGTYRDEKLFF
>TRBJ2-3|TRBV27|TRBD2|few
TGTGCCAGCAGTTTTGGACTAGCCCCCCCCGATACGCAGTATTTT
CASSFGLAPPDTQYF
>TRBJ1-5|TRBV28|TRBD1|-
TGTGCCAGCAGTTCCGGACAGGGACGGCAGCCCCAGCATTTT
CASSSGQGRQPQHF
>TRBJ1-6|TRBV29-1|TRBD1|-
TGCAGCGTCGGACAGGGCGTTAATTCACCCCTCCACTTT
CSVGQGVNSPLHF
>TRBJ1-3|TRBV19|-|-
TGTGCCAGTAGTGGAGGGAGAGGGAGAAACACCATATATTTT
CASSGGRGRNTIYF